This T cell receptor beta chain was found in a study of blood T cell repertoires in COVID-19. About the study: The United States, Italy and Spain provided the acute and convalescent COVID-19 samples.

Sequencing was performed with immunoSEQ multiplex PCR; in TCRdb, only in-frame clones are kept and a portion is missing. The table shows 150,000 to 200,000 clones, with around 84% occurring only once. The study assigned cohorts using participant-reported clinical history. Donors in Cohort 3 counted as recovered after two negative PCRs, clearance, or symptom resolution. V gave up 7 bases and J gave up 4 bases; unmatched junction bases: 3. Germline V gives CDR1 MGHDK, CDR2 SYGVNS. CDR3 size: 14 residues. The receptor was derived from a man aged 40-49 years who had recovered from COVID-19. Sequenced sample: PBMCs or T cells enriched from blood (not recorded which). This chain links TRBV25-1 with TRBJ2-1, with 11 positions matching TRBD1. The DNA of the CDR3 is TGTGCCAGCATAGGGACAGGGGGATACAATGAGCAGTTCTTC. Residues: CASIGTGGYNEQFF.